This TCR beta chain was identified in a study of shared clonotypes between healthy human individuals. Several immunoSEQ 96-well plates shared each subset's DNA, each plate a replicate. Some clones are missing from TCRdb's copy, which holds only in-frame ones; the method was immunoSEQ multiplex PCR. The sample contains millions of clones, less than 95% of which appear only once. CD8 cells regarded as naive lacked CD45RO, were positively chosen for CCR7, and omitted terminally differentiated effector memory CD45RA+ cells. CDR1 SGHAT and CDR2 FQNNGV come from the germline V gene. This CDR3 region has 14 residues. Losses at the gene ends were 8 bases for V and 7 bases for J; bases not matched to a gene: 8.

Sequenced material: naive CD8+ T cells sorted from blood. This receptor was identified in a man between 18 and 35 years old in good health. The V call is TRBV11-2, the J call TRBJ1-6, with 7 bases fitting TRBD1. The CDR3 spells CASRGGLRNSPLHF. DNA of the CDR3: TGTGCCAGCCGAGGGGGCTTGCGGAATTCACCCCTCCACTTT.